This T cell receptor beta chain emerged from a study of blood T cell repertoires in COVID-19. Background on the study: The origin of the acute and convalescent COVID-19 samples was the United States, Italy and Spain. Nucleic acid was either cDNA or gDNA, and it came from T cells, B-cell-depleted T cells, or PBMCs.

Sequenced by immunoSEQ multiplex PCR; TCRdb stores in-frame clones only, minus some. The data contain more than 90,000 clones, about 85% of them singletons. Germline CDR1 and CDR2: MDHEN and SYDVKM. Trimming stripped 2 bases from V and 2 bases from J, with 9 bases between. The CDR3 is 14 residues long. The sequence came from a man aged 35 to 55 with acute or convalescent COVID-19. The rearrangement uses TRBV28 and TRBJ1-2; D is unclear. The sample comprised peripheral blood. CDR3 in amino acids: CASSLPRRNYGYTF. CDR3 DNA sequence: TGTGCCAGCAGTTTACCCAGGAGGAACTATGGCTACACCTTC.